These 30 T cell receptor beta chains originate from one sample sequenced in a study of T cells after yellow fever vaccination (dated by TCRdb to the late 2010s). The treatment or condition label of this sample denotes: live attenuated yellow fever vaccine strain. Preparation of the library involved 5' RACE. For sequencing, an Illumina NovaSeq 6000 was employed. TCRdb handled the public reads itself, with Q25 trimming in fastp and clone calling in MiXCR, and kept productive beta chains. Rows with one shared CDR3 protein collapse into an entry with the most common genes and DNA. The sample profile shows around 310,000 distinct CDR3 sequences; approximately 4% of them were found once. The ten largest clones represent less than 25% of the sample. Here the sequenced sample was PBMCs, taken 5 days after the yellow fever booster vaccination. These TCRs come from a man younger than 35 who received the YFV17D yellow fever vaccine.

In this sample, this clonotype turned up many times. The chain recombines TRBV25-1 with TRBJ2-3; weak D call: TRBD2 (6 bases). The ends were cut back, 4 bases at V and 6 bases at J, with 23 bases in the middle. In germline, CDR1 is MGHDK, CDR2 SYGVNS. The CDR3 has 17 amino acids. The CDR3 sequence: CASSALAGRYVLDTQYF. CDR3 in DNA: TGTGCCAGCAGTGCTTTGGCAGGGAGGTATGTTTTGGATACGCAGTATTTT.

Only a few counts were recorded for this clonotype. The CDR3 bases are TGTGCCACCACAGGGAGCTCTGGGGCCAACGTCCTGACTTTC. Encoded protein: CATTGSSGANVLTF. The gene calls are TRBV6-5 and TRBJ2-6; the D gene is possibly TRBD1 (6 bases). Germline V gene data show CDR1 as MNHEY and CDR2 as SVGAGI. V lost 10 bases, J lost 0 bases, and 10 bases lay in between. The length of the CDR3 is 14 residues.

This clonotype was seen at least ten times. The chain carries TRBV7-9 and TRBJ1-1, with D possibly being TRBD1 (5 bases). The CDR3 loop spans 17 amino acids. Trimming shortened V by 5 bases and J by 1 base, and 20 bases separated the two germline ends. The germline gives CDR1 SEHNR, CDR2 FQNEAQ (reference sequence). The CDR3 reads CASSPEGPGPANTEAFF. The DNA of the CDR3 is TGTGCCAGCAGCCCCGAGGGGCCGGGACCGGCGAACACTGAAGCTTTCTTT.

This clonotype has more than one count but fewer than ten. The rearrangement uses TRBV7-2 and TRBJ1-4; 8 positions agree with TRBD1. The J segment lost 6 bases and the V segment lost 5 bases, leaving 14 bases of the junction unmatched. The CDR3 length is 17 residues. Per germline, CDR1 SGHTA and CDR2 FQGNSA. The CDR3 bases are TGTGCCAGCAGCCCCAGTCCCGGGACAGGTTTGGATGAAAAACTGTTTTTT. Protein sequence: CASSPSPGTGLDEKLFF. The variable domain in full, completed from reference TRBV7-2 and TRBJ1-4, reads GAGVSQSPSNKVTEKGKDVELRCDPISGHTALYWYRQSLGQGLEFLIYFQGNSAPDKSGLPSDRFSAERTGGSVSTLTIQRTQQEDSAVYLCASSPSPGTGLDEKLFFGSGTQLSVL.

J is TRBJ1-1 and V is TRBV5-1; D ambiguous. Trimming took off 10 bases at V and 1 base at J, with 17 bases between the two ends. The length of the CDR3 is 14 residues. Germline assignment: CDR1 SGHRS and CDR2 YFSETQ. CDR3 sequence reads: CASRPNPANTEAFF. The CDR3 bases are TGCGCCTCCCGCCCAAATCCGGCGAACACTGAAGCTTTCTTT.

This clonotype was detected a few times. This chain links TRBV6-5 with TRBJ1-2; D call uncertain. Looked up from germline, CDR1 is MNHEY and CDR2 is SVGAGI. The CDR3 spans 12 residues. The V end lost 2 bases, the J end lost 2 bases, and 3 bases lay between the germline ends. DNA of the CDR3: TGTGCCAGCAGTTACCCGAACTATGGCTACACCTTC. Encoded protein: CASSYPNYGYTF.

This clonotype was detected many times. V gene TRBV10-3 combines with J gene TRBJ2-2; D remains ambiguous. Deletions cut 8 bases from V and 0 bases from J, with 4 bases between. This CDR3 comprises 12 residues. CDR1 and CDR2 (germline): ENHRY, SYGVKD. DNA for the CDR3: TGTGCCATCGGGCCGAACACCGGGGAGCTGTTTTTT. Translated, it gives CAIGPNTGELFF.

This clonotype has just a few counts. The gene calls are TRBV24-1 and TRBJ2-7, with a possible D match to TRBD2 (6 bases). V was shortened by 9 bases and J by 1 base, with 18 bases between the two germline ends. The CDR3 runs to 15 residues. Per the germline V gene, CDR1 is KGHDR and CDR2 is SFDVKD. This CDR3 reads CATQGGERTSYEQYF. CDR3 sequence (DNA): TGTGCCACCCAAGGCGGGGAGCGGACTTCCTACGAGCAGTACTTC.

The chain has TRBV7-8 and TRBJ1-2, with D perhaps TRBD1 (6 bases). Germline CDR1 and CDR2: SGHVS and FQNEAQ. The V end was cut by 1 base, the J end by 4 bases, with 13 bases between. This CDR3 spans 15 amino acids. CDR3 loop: CASSLVSGASYGYTF. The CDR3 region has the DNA TGTGCCAGCAGCTTAGTTTCGGGGGCTAGCTATGGCTACACCTTC.

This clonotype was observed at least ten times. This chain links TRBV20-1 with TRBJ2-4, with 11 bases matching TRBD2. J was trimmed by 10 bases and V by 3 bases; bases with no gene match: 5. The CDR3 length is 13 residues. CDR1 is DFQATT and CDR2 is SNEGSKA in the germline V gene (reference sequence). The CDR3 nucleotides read TGCAGTGCTAGTAGACTAGCGGGACCAATTCAGTACTTC. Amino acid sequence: CSASRLAGPIQYF.

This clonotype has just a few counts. CDR3 region: CASSLRDGLNYGYTF. Written as DNA, the CDR3 is TGTGCCAGCAGCCTCCGGGACGGTCTTAACTATGGCTACACCTTC. This chain links TRBV7-2 with TRBJ1-2, with D possibly being TRBD1 (5 bases). The length of the CDR3 is 15 residues. Germline lookup yields CDR1 SGHTA and CDR2 FQGNSA. V shed 5 bases and J shed 1 base, with 14 bases lying between them.

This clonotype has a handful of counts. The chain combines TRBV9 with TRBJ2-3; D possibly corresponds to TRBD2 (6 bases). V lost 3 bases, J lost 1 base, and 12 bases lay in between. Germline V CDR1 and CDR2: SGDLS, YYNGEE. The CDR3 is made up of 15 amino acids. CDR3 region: CASSEWASGTDTQYF. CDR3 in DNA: TGTGCCAGCAGCGAGTGGGCTAGCGGCACAGATACGCAGTATTTT.

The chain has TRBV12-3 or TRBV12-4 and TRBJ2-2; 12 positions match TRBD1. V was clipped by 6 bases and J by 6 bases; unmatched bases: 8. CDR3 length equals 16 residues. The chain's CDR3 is CASSNPGTGGPGELFF. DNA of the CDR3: TGTGCCAGCAGCAACCCCGGGACAGGGGGCCCCGGGGAGCTGTTTTTT.

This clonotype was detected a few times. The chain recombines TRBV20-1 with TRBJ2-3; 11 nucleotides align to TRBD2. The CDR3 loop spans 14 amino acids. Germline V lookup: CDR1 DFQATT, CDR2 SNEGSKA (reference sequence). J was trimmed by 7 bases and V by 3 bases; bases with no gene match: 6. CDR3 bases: TGCAGTGCTAGGTCTAGCGGGGGGCCCTATACGCAGTATTTT. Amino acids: CSARSSGGPYTQYF.

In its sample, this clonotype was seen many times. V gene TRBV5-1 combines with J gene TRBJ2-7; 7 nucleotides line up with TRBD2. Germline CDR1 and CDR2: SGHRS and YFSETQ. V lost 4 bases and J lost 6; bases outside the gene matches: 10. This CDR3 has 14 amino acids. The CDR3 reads CASSAGDGMTEQYF. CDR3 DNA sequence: TGCGCCAGCAGCGCGGGGGATGGAATGACCGAGCAGTACTTC. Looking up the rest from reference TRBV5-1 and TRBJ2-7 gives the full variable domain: KAGVTQTPRYLIKTRGQQVTLSCSPISGHRSVSWYQQTPGQGLQFLFEYFSETQRNKGNFPGRFSGRQFSNSRSEMNVSTLELGDSALYLCASSAGDGMTEQYFGPGTRLTVT.

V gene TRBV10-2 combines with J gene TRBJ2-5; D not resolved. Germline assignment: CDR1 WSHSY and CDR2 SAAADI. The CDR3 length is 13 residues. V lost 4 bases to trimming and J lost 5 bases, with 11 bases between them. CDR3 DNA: TGCGCCAGCAGTGTAGGGCCGGAGGAGACCCAGTACTTC. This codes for CASSVGPEETQYF.

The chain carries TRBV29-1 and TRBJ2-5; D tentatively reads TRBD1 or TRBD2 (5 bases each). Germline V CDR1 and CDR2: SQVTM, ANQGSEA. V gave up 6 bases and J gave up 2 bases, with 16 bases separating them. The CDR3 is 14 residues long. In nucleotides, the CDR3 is TGCAGCGTCCCGCTTGGGGGTTATCAAGAGACCCAGTACTTC. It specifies CSVPLGGYQETQYF.

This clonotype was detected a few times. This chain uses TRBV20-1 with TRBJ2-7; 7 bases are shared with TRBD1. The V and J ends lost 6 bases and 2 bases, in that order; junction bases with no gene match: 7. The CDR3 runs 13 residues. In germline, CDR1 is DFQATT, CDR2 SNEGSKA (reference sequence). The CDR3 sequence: CSAKTGTAYEQYF. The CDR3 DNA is TGCAGTGCCAAAACCGGGACAGCCTACGAGCAGTACTTC.

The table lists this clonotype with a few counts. The CDR3 DNA reads as TGCGCCAGCAGCTTGGGGGACAGGTCCGGCGAGCAGTACTTC. Translating gives CASSLGDRSGEQYF. The V and J genes are TRBV5-1 and TRBJ2-7; 8 bases align to TRBD1. The CDR3 contains 14 residues. V dropped 0 bases and J dropped 6; count of bases not matched to a gene: 5. The V gene's germline CDR1 is SGHRS and CDR2 YFSETQ.

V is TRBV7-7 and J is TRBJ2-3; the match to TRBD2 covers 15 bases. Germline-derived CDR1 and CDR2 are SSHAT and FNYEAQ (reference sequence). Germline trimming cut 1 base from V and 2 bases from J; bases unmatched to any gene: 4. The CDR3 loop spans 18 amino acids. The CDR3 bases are TGTGCCAGCAGCTTAGGGACTAGCGGGGGGGCGCACACAGATACGCAGTATTTT. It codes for CASSLGTSGGAHTDTQYF.

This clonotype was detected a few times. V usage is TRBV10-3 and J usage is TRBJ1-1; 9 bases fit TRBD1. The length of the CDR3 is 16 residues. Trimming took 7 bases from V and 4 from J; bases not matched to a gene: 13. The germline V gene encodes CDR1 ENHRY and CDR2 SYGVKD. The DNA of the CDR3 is TGTGCCATCACCGAAGGGACAGGGTCTATGCGCACTGAAGCTTTCTTT. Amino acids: CAITEGTGSMRTEAFF.

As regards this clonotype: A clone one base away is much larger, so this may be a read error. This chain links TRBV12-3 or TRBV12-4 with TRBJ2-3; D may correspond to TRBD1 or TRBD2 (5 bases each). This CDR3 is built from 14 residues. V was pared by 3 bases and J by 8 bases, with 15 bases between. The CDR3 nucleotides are TGTGCCAGCAGTTTGAGGGACCCGGGGTTTACGCAGTATTTT. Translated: CASSLRDPGFTQYF.

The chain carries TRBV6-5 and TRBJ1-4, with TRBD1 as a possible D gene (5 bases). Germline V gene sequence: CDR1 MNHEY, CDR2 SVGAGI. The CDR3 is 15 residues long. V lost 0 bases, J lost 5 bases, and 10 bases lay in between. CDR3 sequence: CASSYSIGGNEKLFF. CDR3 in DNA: TGTGCCAGCAGTTACTCGATTGGGGGGAATGAAAAACTGTTTTTT.

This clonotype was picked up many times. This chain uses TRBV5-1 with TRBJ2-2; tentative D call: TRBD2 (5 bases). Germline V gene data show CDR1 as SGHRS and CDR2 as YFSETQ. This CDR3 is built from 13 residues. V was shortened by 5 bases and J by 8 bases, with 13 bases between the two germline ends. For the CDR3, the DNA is TGCGCCAGCAGGACCGGGGAGATGGGGGAGCTGTTTTTT. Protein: CASRTGEMGELFF.

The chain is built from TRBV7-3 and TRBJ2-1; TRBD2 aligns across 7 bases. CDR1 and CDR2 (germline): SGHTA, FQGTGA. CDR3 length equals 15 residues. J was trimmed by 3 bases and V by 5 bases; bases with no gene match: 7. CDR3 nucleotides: TGTGCCAGCAGCCCCCGGGGAGGGAACTACAATGAGCAGTTCTTC. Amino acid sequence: CASSPRGGNYNEQFF.

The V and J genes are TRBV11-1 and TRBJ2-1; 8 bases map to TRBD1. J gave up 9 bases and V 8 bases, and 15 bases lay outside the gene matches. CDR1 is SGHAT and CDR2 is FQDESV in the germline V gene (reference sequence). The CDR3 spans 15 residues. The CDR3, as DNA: TGTGCCAGCCGTCGCGGACAGGGCACGTTGAGTGAGCAGTTCTTC. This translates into CASRRGQGTLSEQFF.

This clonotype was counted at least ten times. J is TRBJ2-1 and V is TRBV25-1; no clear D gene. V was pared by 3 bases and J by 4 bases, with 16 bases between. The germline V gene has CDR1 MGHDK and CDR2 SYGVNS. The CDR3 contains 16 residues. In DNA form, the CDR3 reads TGTGCCAGCAGTGATTCCACTCGCGGACGGTACAATGAGCAGTTCTTC. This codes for CASSDSTRGRYNEQFF.

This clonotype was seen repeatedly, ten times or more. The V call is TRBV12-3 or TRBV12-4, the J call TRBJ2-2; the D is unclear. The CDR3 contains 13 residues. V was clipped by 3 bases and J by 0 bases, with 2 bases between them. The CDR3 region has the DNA TGTGCCAGCAGTTTCTCGAACACCGGGGAGCTGTTTTTT. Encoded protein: CASSFSNTGELFF.

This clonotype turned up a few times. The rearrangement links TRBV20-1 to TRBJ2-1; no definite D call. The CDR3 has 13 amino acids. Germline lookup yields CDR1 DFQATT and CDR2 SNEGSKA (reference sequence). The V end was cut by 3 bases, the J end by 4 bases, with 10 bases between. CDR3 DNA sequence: TGCAGTGCTAGCCTAGTTGGGTACAATGAGCAGTTCTTC. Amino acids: CSASLVGYNEQFF.

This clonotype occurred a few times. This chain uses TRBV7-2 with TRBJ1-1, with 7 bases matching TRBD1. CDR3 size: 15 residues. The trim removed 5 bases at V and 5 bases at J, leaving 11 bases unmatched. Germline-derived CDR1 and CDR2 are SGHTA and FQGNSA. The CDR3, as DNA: TGTGCCAGCAGCCACAGACAGGGAAGGGTGACTGAAGCTTTCTTT. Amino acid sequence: CASSHRQGRVTEAFF.